This T cell receptor beta chain is from a study of T cells after somatic rescue of genetic block. Here immunoSEQ multiplex PCR was the method, and the copy in TCRdb shows in-frame clones only, minus some. The sample records 9,500 to 15,000 clones, around 72% being singletons. The CDR3 sequence is 13 residues long. V was shortened by 2 bases and J by 1 base, with 3 bases between the two germline ends. Germline V gene data show CDR1 as LNHDA and CDR2 as SQIVND (reference sequence). Sequenced material: peripheral blood mononuclear cells (PBMCs). This sequence originates from a boy between 5 and 17 years old. The chain combines TRBV19 with TRBJ2-4; D is undetermined. The CDR3 sequence: CASSISAKNIQYF. In DNA form, the CDR3 reads TGTGCCAGTAGTATATCGGCCAAAAACATTCAGTACTTC.